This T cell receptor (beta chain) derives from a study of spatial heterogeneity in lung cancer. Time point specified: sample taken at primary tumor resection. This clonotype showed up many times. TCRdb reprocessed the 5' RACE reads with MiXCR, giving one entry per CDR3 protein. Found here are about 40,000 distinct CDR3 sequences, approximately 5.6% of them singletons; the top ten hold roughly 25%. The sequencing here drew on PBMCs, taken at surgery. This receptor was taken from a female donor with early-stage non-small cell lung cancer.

The DNA of the CDR3 is TGTGCCAGCAGCTTAGACCAGGATACGCAGTATTTT. Translating it yields CASSLDQDTQYF. The chain has TRBV7-2 and TRBJ2-3; D remains unclear. The CDR3 loop spans 12 amino acids. Germline V gives CDR1 SGHTA, CDR2 FQGNSA. V was pared by 1 base and J by 6 bases, with 5 bases between.